Below, 18 T cell receptor beta chains from the same sample are listed, as sequenced in a study of T cell responses to AZD1222 COVID-19 vaccine (dated by TCRdb to 2020 to 2023). The method behind the library was the immunoSEQ multiplex PCR assay. TCRdb holds this immuneACCESS table with in-frame rearrangements only. Some clones are missing; in checked studies, unresolved V genes explain under half, and the rest has no known cause. The sample table holds about 68,000 clones, of which 86% were seen once. Less than 3% of the sample rests with the top ten. Taken with the paper, the label for time point translates to: baseline before first vaccination. The source was peripheral blood, collected on day 0 of AZD1222 vaccination. These receptors were collected from an adult in good health.

In nucleotides, the CDR3 is TGTGCCAGCAGTTCCGTCAGGGGACTCACCGGGGAGCTGTTTTTT. It translates to CASSSVRGLTGELFF. The chain couples TRBV28 to TRBJ2-2, with D perhaps being TRBD1 or TRBD2 (6 bases each). CDR3 length equals 15 residues. Trimming cost V 4 bases and J 4 bases, with 13 bases left between them. CDR1 is MDHEN and CDR2 is SYDVKM in the germline V gene.

This clone was picked up a small number of times. The chain links TRBV7-2 to TRBJ1-1; TRBD1 matches 10 bases. In germline, CDR1 is SGHTA, CDR2 FQGNSA. The CDR3 has 14 residues. V was pared by 6 bases and J by 5 bases, with 6 bases of the junction left unmatched. The CDR3, as DNA: TGTGCCAGCAGGGCGACAGGGGGCGGAACTGAAGCTTTCTTT. Amino acids: CASRATGGGTEAFF.

The chain has TRBV5-5 and TRBJ1-6; D unclear. Germline-derived CDR1 and CDR2 are SGHKS and YYEKEE (reference sequence). The ends were cut back, 0 bases at V and 9 bases at J, with 7 bases in the middle. This CDR3 comprises 13 residues. CDR3 protein: CASSLVAGSPLHF. CDR3 bases: TGTGCCAGCAGCTTGGTTGCAGGTTCACCCCTCCACTTT.

V is TRBV7-2 and J is TRBJ2-3; TRBD2 is a possible D gene (7 bases). The CDR3 sequence is 14 residues long. The germline V gene has CDR1 SGHTA and CDR2 FQGNSA. Trimming left V 9 bases short and J 4 bases short, with 17 bases between. CDR3 sequence reads: CASKPGGAADTQYF. The CDR3, as DNA: TGTGCCAGTAAACCTGGGGGGGCAGCAGATACGCAGTATTTT.

V usage is TRBV11-2 and J usage is TRBJ1-2, with D perhaps matching TRBD1 (6 bases). The germline V gene has CDR1 SGHAT and CDR2 FQNNGV. The CDR3 sequence is 13 residues long. Trimming shortened V by 1 base and J by 5 bases, and 8 bases separated the two germline ends. CDR3 sequence (DNA): TGTGCCAGCAGCTTAGGGACAGAGTATGGCTACACCTTC. As protein: CASSLGTEYGYTF. Supplemented by reference TRBV11-2 and TRBJ1-2, the full variable domain reads EAGVAQSPRYKIIEKRQSVAFWCNPISGHATLYWYQQILGQGPKLLIQFQNNGVVDDSQLPKDRFSAERLKGVDSTLKIQPAKLEDSAVYLCASSLGTEYGYTFGSGTRLTVV.

The chain employs TRBV30 and TRBJ1-6, with 8 bases matching TRBD1. Germline lookup yields CDR1 GTSNPN and CDR2 SVGIG (reference sequence). CDR3 length equals 17 residues. The junction had 12 bases not matched to a gene; V was cut back by 5 bases and J by 3 bases. CDR3 protein: CAWQSLRQGIYNSPLHF. The CDR3 bases are TGTGCCTGGCAATCCCTTAGACAGGGGATCTATAATTCACCCCTCCACTTT.

This clone was counted a few times. This chain joins TRBV29-1 and TRBJ2-3; 9 nucleotides align to TRBD2. CDR1 is SQVTM and CDR2 is ANQGSEA in the germline V gene. The CDR3 has 13 residues. V was pared by 8 bases and J by 0 bases, with 3 bases of the junction left unmatched. The CDR3 here is CSTGLASTDTQYF. The CDR3 region has the DNA TGCAGCACGGGACTAGCTAGCACAGATACGCAGTATTTT.

The table lists this clone with a few counts. The chain recombines TRBV18 with TRBJ1-3; maybe TRBD1 (5 bases). Germline loops: CDR1 KGHSH, CDR2 LQKENI. The CDR3 runs to 16 residues. V shed 2 bases and J shed 0 bases, with 11 bases lying between them. The CDR3 coding sequence is TGTGCCAGCTCACCAGCCAAGGGACCCTCTGGAAACACCATATATTTT. Its protein is CASSPAKGPSGNTIYF. Complete variable domain (other parts from reference TRBV18 and TRBJ1-3): NAGVMQNPRHLVRRRGQEARLRCSPMKGHSHVYWYRQLPEEGLKFMVYLQKENIIDESGMPKERFSAEFPKEGPSILRIQQVVRGDSAAYFCASSPAKGPSGNTIYFGEGSWLTVV.

This chain connects TRBV7-2 to TRBJ2-7; D is ambiguous. The CDR3 has 12 amino acids. The V end was cut by 5 bases, the J end by 5 bases, with 10 bases between. Germline V gene lookup returns CDR1 SGHTA and CDR2 FQGNSA. CDR3 DNA sequence: TGTGCCAGCAGCGCACTCTACGACGAGCAGTACTTC. Protein: CASSALYDEQYF.

V usage is TRBV3-1 (or the pseudogene TRBV3-2) and J usage is TRBJ2-1, with D perhaps assigned TRBD1 or TRBD2 (5 bases each). The V end lost 1 base, the J end lost 10 bases, and 11 bases lay between the germline ends. Germline V gene data show CDR1 as LGHDT and CDR2 as YNNKEL (reference sequence). This CDR3 is built from 13 residues. The chain's CDR3 is CASSQVWGNEQFF. The CDR3 DNA follows: TGTGCCAGCAGCCAAGTGTGGGGGAACGAGCAGTTCTTC.

V usage is TRBV19 and J usage is TRBJ1-2; perhaps TRBD1 as D (5 bases). The V and J ends lost 7 bases and 4 bases respectively, with 10 bases between them. From germline, CDR1 is LNHDA and CDR2 SQIVND (reference sequence). This CDR3 contains 12 residues. CDR3 DNA: TGTGCCAGTACCTCAGGGTCCTATGGCTACACCTTC. Translating gives CASTSGSYGYTF.

The chain joins TRBV15 to TRBJ1-3, with a possible D match to TRBD1 (6 bases). Trimming removed 1 base from V and 4 bases from J, with 8 bases in between. Germline loops: CDR1 LNHNV, CDR2 YYDKDF (reference sequence). The CDR3 runs 14 residues. The CDR3 region has the DNA TGTGCCACCAGCAGAGCAGGGGTCGGAAACACCATATATTTT. Protein product: CATSRAGVGNTIYF.

The rearrangement uses TRBV28 and TRBJ2-7; D is unresolved. The CDR3 is made up of 13 amino acids. In germline, CDR1 is MDHEN, CDR2 SYDVKM. The V end was cut by 3 bases, the J end by 0 bases, with 6 bases between. CDR3 in DNA: TGTGCCAGCAGTTTTTCTTTCTCCTACGAGCAGTACTTC. Translated, it gives CASSFSFSYEQYF.

J is TRBJ2-7 and V is TRBV9, with 8 bases aligning to TRBD1. V lost 0 bases to trimming and J lost 6 bases; unmatched junction nucleotides: 5. Per the germline V gene, CDR1 is SGDLS and CDR2 is YYNGEE. The CDR3 has 14 residues. The CDR3 loop is CASSVGSGGSEQYF. The CDR3 nucleotides are TGTGCCAGCAGCGTAGGGTCAGGGGGCTCCGAGCAGTACTTC.

J is TRBJ1-1 and V is TRBV6-5; D may be TRBD1 (5 bases). V lost 8 bases to trimming and J lost 1 base, with 11 bases between them. The germline gives CDR1 MNHEY, CDR2 SVGAGI. The CDR3 contains 13 residues. CDR3 DNA: TGTGCCAGCGCTGGGGGTACGAACACTGAAGCTTTCTTT. Encoded protein: CASAGGTNTEAFF.

The chain joins TRBV7-7 to TRBJ2-5; TRBD2 aligns across 8 bases. Germline CDR1 and CDR2: SSHAT and FNYEAQ (reference sequence). With V trimmed by 4 bases and J by 5 bases, 9 bases remained unmatched. This CDR3 region has 15 residues. The CDR3 is CASSWGLGPPETQYF. The CDR3 nucleotides are TGTGCCAGCAGCTGGGGACTAGGTCCTCCGGAGACCCAGTACTTC.

The chain couples TRBV19 to TRBJ2-1, with TRBD2 matching 8 bases. CDR3 length: 14 residues. Germline assignment: CDR1 LNHDA and CDR2 SQIVND (reference sequence). The V and J ends lost 3 bases and 15 bases, in that order; junction bases with no gene match: 13. The CDR3 region is CASSMETSAPTRFF. The CDR3 DNA reads as TGTGCCAGTAGTATGGAGACTAGCGCCCCAACTCGGTTCTTC. The complete variable domain, with remaining parts taken from reference TRBV19 and TRBJ2-1, reads DGGITQSPKYLFRKEGQNVTLSCEQNLNHDAMYWYRQDPGQGLRLIYYSQIVNDFQKGDIAEGYSVSREKKESFPLTVTSAQKNPTAFYLCASSMETSAPTRFFGPGTRLTVL.

The CDR3 reads CASSVAVSGNTIYF. CDR3 coding DNA: TGTGCCAGCAGCGTAGCAGTCTCTGGAAACACCATATATTTT. The chain links TRBV9 to TRBJ1-3; D ambiguous. From germline, CDR1 is SGDLS and CDR2 YYNGEE. Trimming pared 0 bases from V and 0 bases from J, leaving 4 bases between. This CDR3 is built from 14 residues.